These T cell receptor beta chains were read from a single sample in a study of blood T cell repertoires in COVID-19. Libraries were prepared by immunoSEQ multiplex PCR; TCRdb keeps only in-frame clonotypes and omits some of them. The data contain 300,000 to 400,000 clones, roughly 84% of them singletons. Material: PBMCs or T cells enriched from blood (not recorded which). Every receptor here comes from a woman aged 30 to 39 who had recovered from COVID-19. Both conserved end residues are part of each CDR3. D genes are given only for firm matches. Clone size is given for some rows only: seen once, a few or many times, or a class if the clone is expanded.

d_call,v_call,j_call,clone_size,cdr3_aa,cdr3_nt
NA,TRBV30,TRBJ1-5,NA,CACRGDDNQPQHF,TGTGCCTGCCGCGGGGATGACAATCAGCCCCAGCATTTT
TRBD1,TRBV19,TRBJ2-7,few,CASSIGGQTYEQYF,TGTGCCAGTAGTATAGGGGGACAGACCTACGAGCAGTACTTC
NA,TRBV11-3,TRBJ1-6,NA,CASSLSTRRDNSPLHF,TGTGCCAGCAGCTTATCAACGAGGCGCGATAATTCACCCCTCCACTTT
TRBD1,TRBV28,TRBJ1-5,NA,CASRDRGFKSNQPQHF,TGTGCCAGCCGGGACAGGGGATTTAAGAGCAATCAGCCCCAGCATTTT
NA,TRBV28,TRBJ1-5,NA,CASSFSFGTPKLNSNQPQHF,TGTGCCAGCAGTTTTTCGTTTGGGACTCCGAAACTTAATAGCAATCAGCCCCAGCATTTT
TRBD2,TRBV11-2,TRBJ2-7,NA,CASSKDIERGVYEQYF,TGTGCCAGCAGCAAAGACATTGAGCGGGGGGTCTACGAGCAGTACTTC
NA,TRBV27,TRBJ2-2,NA,CASSPTKDSRTRTGELFF,TGTGCCAGCAGCCCAACAAAGGACAGCCGGACCCGCACCGGGGAGCTGTTTTTT
TRBD1,TRBV23-1,TRBJ1-5,NA,CASSEDRGRNPNQPQHF,TGCGCCAGCAGTGAGGACAGGGGCCGCAACCCCAATCAGCCCCAGCATTTT
NA,TRBV11-2,TRBJ1-1,NA,CASSLAGVRTLDTEAFF,TGTGCCAGCAGCTTAGCGGGGGTGAGGACCCTGGACACTGAAGCTTTCTTT
NA,TRBV19,TRBJ1-5,NA,CASSISGAQPQHF,TGTGCCAGTAGTATAAGTGGAGCTCAGCCCCAGCATTTT
NA,TRBV6-5,TRBJ2-7,NA,CASSYSWDISYEQYF,TGTGCCAGCAGTTACTCGTGGGACATCTCCTACGAGCAGTACTTC
TRBD1,TRBV18,TRBJ2-5,NA,CASSLRTGDETQYF,TGTGCCAGCTCACTAAGGACAGGGGACGAGACCCAGTACTTC
TRBD1,TRBV16,TRBJ1-1,NA,CASSHLTGGNTEAFF,TGTGCCAGCAGCCACTTAACAGGGGGCAACACTGAAGCTTTCTTT
NA,TRBV4-1,TRBJ2-5,NA,CASSHLRGGGAETQYF,TGCGCCAGCAGCCACCTCCGGGGCGGAGGGGCAGAGACCCAGTACTTC
NA,TRBV7-2,TRBJ2-3,NA,CASSATGSASTDTQYF,TGTGCCAGCAGCGCCACAGGGTCAGCCAGCACAGATACGCAGTATTTT
TRBD2,TRBV10-3,TRBJ2-7,NA,CAISESKTSGGHNSYEQYF,TGTGCCATCAGTGAGTCGAAGACTAGCGGGGGCCATAACTCCTACGAGCAGTACTTC
NA,TRBV29-1,TRBJ1-1,NA,CSARQVLNTEAFF,TGCAGTGCCAGACAGGTACTGAACACTGAAGCTTTCTTT
NA,TRBV12-5,TRBJ1-1,NA,CASAPSGGWTEAFF,TGTGCTAGTGCCCCCTCCGGGGGATGGACTGAAGCTTTCTTT
NA,TRBV19,TRBJ1-5,NA,CASSIWDTTSNQPQHF,TGTGCCAGTAGCATTTGGGACACTACTAGCAATCAGCCCCAGCATTTT
NA,TRBV28,TRBJ2-7,once,CASSTHGGYSYEQYF,TGTGCCAGCAGCACCCATGGGGGGTACTCCTACGAGCAGTACTTC
TRBD1,TRBV11-3,TRBJ2-1,few,CANPTGAHEQFF,TGTGCCAACCCGACAGGGGCGCATGAGCAGTTCTTC
NA,TRBV27,TRBJ1-1,NA,CASSLYRGRSAEAFF,TGTGCCAGCAGTCTTTATAGGGGCAGGAGCGCTGAAGCTTTCTTT
NA,TRBV30,TRBJ1-4,NA,CASRPGIGEKLFF,TGTGCCTCCCGACCAGGGATTGGGGAAAAACTGTTTTTT
NA,TRBV3-1/TRBV3-2,TRBJ1-2,NA,CASSQGVPQAANYGYTF,TGTGCCAGCAGCCAAGGAGTTCCCCAGGCCGCTAACTATGGCTACACCTTC
NA,TRBV28,TRBJ1-1,NA,CASSPLSNEAFF,TGTGCCAGCAGCCCCCTGAGTAATGAAGCTTTCTTT
TRBD2,TRBV11-2,TRBJ2-5,NA,CASSLGLAGRAETQYF,TGTGCCAGCAGCTTAGGGCTAGCGGGGAGAGCTGAGACCCAGTACTTC
NA,TRBV9,TRBJ1-4,NA,CASSVGSDEKLFF,TGTGCCAGCAGCGTGGGGAGCGATGAAAAACTGTTTTTT
NA,TRBV19,TRBJ2-5,once,CASSMRGQETQYF,TGTGCCAGTAGTATGCGGGGTCAGGAGACCCAGTACTTC
NA,TRBV11-2,TRBJ2-1,NA,CASRSPGRAGNEQFF,TGTGCCAGCAGATCTCCGGGACGGGCGGGAAATGAGCAGTTCTTC
TRBD1,TRBV7-9,TRBJ1-2,NA,CASSRTGSGYTF,TGTGCCAGCAGCCGGACAGGGAGTGGCTACACCTTC
NA,TRBV28,TRBJ2-4,NA,CASLSGAGNIQYF,TGTGCCAGCCTTTCTGGGGCCGGGAACATTCAGTACTTC
NA,TRBV5-1,TRBJ1-2,NA,CASRLLQEFGGYTF,TGCGCCAGCAGATTACTACAGGAGTTCGGTGGCTACACCTTC
NA,TRBV27,TRBJ2-1,NA,CASSLSRGVLSSYNEQFF,TGTGCCAGCAGTTTATCCCGCGGGGTGCTAAGCTCCTACAATGAGCAGTTCTTC
NA,TRBV5-4,TRBJ2-3,NA,CASSLEGAGDTQYF,TGTGCCAGCAGCTTGGAAGGGGCCGGAGATACGCAGTATTTT
TRBD1,TRBV7-2,TRBJ1-2,few,CASSSGTAANYGYTF,TGTGCCAGCAGCTCCGGGACAGCCGCTAACTATGGCTACACCTTC
NA,TRBV19,TRBJ2-1,once,CASSMARWRRDYNEQFF,TGTGCCAGTAGTATGGCCCGCTGGCGCAGGGACTACAATGAGCAGTTCTTC
TRBD2,TRBV9,TRBJ2-5,once,CASSGPSSGGFYSEETQYF,TGTGCCAGCAGCGGCCCTTCAAGCGGGGGGTTTTATTCGGAAGAGACCCAGTACTTC
NA,TRBV7-9,TRBJ1-2,NA,CASSLGQEWRGGSGYTF,TGTGCCAGCAGCTTAGGCCAGGAGTGGAGGGGAGGCTCTGGCTACACCTTC
NA,TRBV5-1,TRBJ2-5,NA,CASSPEGGAGETQYF,TGCGCCAGCAGCCCGGAGGGCGGGGCTGGGGAGACCCAGTACTTC
NA,TRBV9,TRBJ1-3,NA,CASSPHPAGSGNTIYF,TGTGCCAGCAGCCCCCATCCGGCAGGCTCTGGAAACACCATATATTTT